Listed below are T cell receptor beta chains from one sample, sequenced in a study of T-cell reconstitution after alpha-beta-depleted transplantation in children. TCRdb reprocessed the PCR reads via MiXCR and lists one record per CDR3 protein. The sample holds around 340,000 distinct CDR3 sequences, approximately 12% seen once. The specimen comprised PBMCs, sampled from the stem cell graft. These receptor sequences come from a human donor who donated a stem cell graft to a child with Fanconi anemia. The CDR3 runs from the conserved cysteine through the conserved F or W. The D gene is left open where the match is weak. Rows may omit the clone size; those that give it use once, few, many or a size class.

TRBV12-3/TRBV12-4	-	TRBJ1-2	TRBD1	TGTGCCAGCAGCCTCACAGGGGAAGAAAGCTACACCTTC	CASSLTGEESYTF
TRBV5-1	-	TRBJ1-1	-	TGCGCCAGCAGCTTGGACGGCATGGAGACTGAAGCTTTCTTT	CASSLDGMETEAFF
TRBV5-1	-	TRBJ1-1	-	TGCGCCAGCAGCCTAAGGGTTTTCAACACTGAAGCTTTCTTT	CASSLRVFNTEAFF
TRBV10-3	few	TRBJ2-1	-	TGTGCCATCAGTGAGTCGGTACAGGGAACCTACAATGAGCAGTTCTTC	CAISESVQGTYNEQFF
TRBV7-9	-	TRBJ1-6	-	TGTGCCAGCAGCTTAGCAGAAACGGCATCACCCCTCCACTTT	CASSLAETASPLHF
TRBV9	few	TRBJ2-5	-	TGTGCCAGCAGCGTAGATCTCGAGACCCAGTACTTC	CASSVDLETQYF
TRBV27	-	TRBJ1-6	-	TGTGCCAGCAGTCAAAGGAATTCACCCCTCCACTTT	CASSQRNSPLHF
TRBV10-3	many	TRBJ1-5	-	TGTGCCATCAGTGAGCGGGGGCACAATCAGCCCCAGCATTTT	CAISERGHNQPQHF
TRBV5-1	-	TRBJ1-4	-	TGCGCCAGCAGCACGGGACTTGATAATGAAAAACTGTTTTTT	CASSTGLDNEKLFF
TRBV5-5	many	TRBJ1-1	-	TGTGCCAGCAGCTTTTGGGGGGCGGGGACTGAAGCTTTCTTT	CASSFWGAGTEAFF
TRBV29-1	few	TRBJ2-3	TRBD2	TGCAGCGTAACCGGCGGGGGTGCAAGCACAGATACGCAGTATTTT	CSVTGGGASTDTQYF
TRBV20-1	-	TRBJ1-2	-	TGCAGTGCTTCACAGGGAACATATGGCTACACCTTC	CSASQGTYGYTF
TRBV7-2	-	TRBJ2-7	-	TGTGCCAGCAGATCCAGGGGCTTCAGCTCCTACGAGCAGTACTTC	CASRSRGFSSYEQYF
TRBV28	few	TRBJ1-2	TRBD1	TGTGCCAGCAGTTCCCGGGACAGGGTTTATGGCTACACCTTC	CASSSRDRVYGYTF
TRBV5-1	many	TRBJ2-3	-	TGCGCCAGCAGCTTGTGGAGGTACACAGATACGCAGTATTTT	CASSLWRYTDTQYF
TRBV5-1	few	TRBJ2-2	-	TGCGCCAGCAGCTTGGTCCGTGGGGCAGCAAGGAACACCGGGGAGCTGTTTTTT	CASSLVRGAARNTGELFF
TRBV11-2	many	TRBJ2-1	-	TGTGCCAGCAGAGAGTCGGCAGGAGGGTACAATGAGCAGTTCTTC	CASRESAGGYNEQFF
TRBV2	-	TRBJ1-2	-	TGTGCCAGCAGTACCATAATGGACAGAACAAACTATGGCTACACCTTC	CASSTIMDRTNYGYTF
TRBV20-1	many	TRBJ2-5	TRBD1	TGCAGTGCTAGATTCCGGGACAGGGGGCTGGGAGAGACCCAGTACTTC	CSARFRDRGLGETQYF
TRBV29-1	-	TRBJ2-3	-	TGCAGCGTGGTAGGGGGAGTTCGCACAGATACGCAGTATTTT	CSVVGGVRTDTQYF
TRBV7-9	few	TRBJ2-5	-	TGTGCCAGCAGCTTCGCGATGGAAGAGACCCAGTACTTC	CASSFAMEETQYF
TRBV27	many	TRBJ1-1	TRBD1	TGTGCCAGCAGCTTCGGGCAGGGGGACACTGAAGCTTTCTTT	CASSFGQGDTEAFF
TRBV10-3	many	TRBJ1-1	-	TGTGCCATCAGTGTAAGGGTGAACACTGAAGCTTTCTTT	CAISVRVNTEAFF
TRBV2	few	TRBJ1-1	TRBD1	TGTGCCAGCAGTCCCCGGACAGGGGTGACTGCTTTCTTT	CASSPRTGVTAFF
TRBV9	-	TRBJ1-2	-	TGTGCCAGCAGCCTGGAGGGGAACCATGGCTACACCTTC	CASSLEGNHGYTF
TRBV6-2/TRBV6-3	few	TRBJ2-2	TRBD1	TGTGCCAGCAGGCAGACAGGGACCACCGGGGAGCTGTTTTTT	CASRQTGTTGELFF
TRBV5-1	-	TRBJ1-2	TRBD1	TGCGCCAGCAGCTTGGATCGGACAGGGCTCAATCCTAACTATGGCTACACCTTC	CASSLDRTGLNPNYGYTF
TRBV12-3/TRBV12-4	-	TRBJ1-2	-	TGTGCCAGCAGTTTTGGGGTTACTTATGGCTACACCTTC	CASSFGVTYGYTF
TRBV5-1	many	TRBJ2-7	TRBD1	TGCGCCAGCAGCTTGGGAAGAAAGACAGGGGCTGCCTACGAGCAGTACTTC	CASSLGRKTGAAYEQYF
TRBV6-2/TRBV6-3	many	TRBJ1-2	-	TGTGCCAGCAATCTCGCAAGTACCCAGAACTATGGCTACACCTTC	CASNLASTQNYGYTF
TRBV6-1	-	TRBJ1-2	-	TGTGCCAGCAGTGAAGGACCGAGGGGGGACGGGGATGGCTACACCTTC	CASSEGPRGDGDGYTF
TRBV6-1	-	TRBJ1-2	-	TGTGCCAGCATCGCTGGAGGGGCATCCCGCTACACCTTC	CASIAGGASRYTF
TRBV14	few	TRBJ1-2	-	TGTGCCAGCAGCCGGAGGGGGGCCTACTATGGCTACACCTTC	CASSRRGAYYGYTF
TRBV11-3	few	TRBJ2-3	-	TGTGCCAGCAGCCCGCGGGACAGCACAGATACGCAGTATTTT	CASSPRDSTDTQYF
TRBV3-1	-	TRBJ2-2	-	TGTGCCATCTGTTCCCCCCCTACGTCGGTCGGAAGCACCGGGGAGCTGTTTTTT	CAICSPPTSVGSTGELFF
TRBV4-2	many	TRBJ2-1	TRBD2	TGTGCCAGCAGCCAGGAACGACTAGCGGTAGATGAGCAGTTCTTC	CASSQERLAVDEQFF
TRBV6-1	many	TRBJ2-1	-	TGTGCCAGCGGGAGGGGCGGGGGCTTCAATGAGCAGTTCTTC	CASGRGGGFNEQFF
TRBV29-1	-	TRBJ2-2	-	TGCAGCGTTGAAAAGGGGCATGGGGCTGGCACCGGGGAGCTGTTTTTT	CSVEKGHGAGTGELFF
TRBV25-1	-	TRBJ2-7	TRBD1	TGTGCCAGCACACAGACAGGGGCGGGCCTTTACGAGCAGTACTTC	CASTQTGAGLYEQYF
TRBV5-1	many	TRBJ1-4	-	TGCGCCAGCAGCCCGAAGGGGGAAGTCGGTGAAAAACTGTTTTTT	CASSPKGEVGEKLFF
TRBV6-6	few	TRBJ2-2	TRBD2	TGTGCCAGCCTAGCGGGGGCCGGGGAGCTGTTTTTT	CASLAGAGELFF
TRBV7-9	-	TRBJ2-5	TRBD2	TGTGCCAGCAGCTTCCTTGCGGGGGAGGGCCAAGAGACCCAGTACTTC	CASSFLAGEGQETQYF
TRBV29-1	many	TRBJ2-3	-	TGCAGCGTTCAATTGTCGAGGGCAGATACGCAGTATTTT	CSVQLSRADTQYF
TRBV5-1	-	TRBJ2-3	TRBD1	TGCGCCAGCAGCCTGGACCCCGGGACAGCTAGCACAGATACGCAGTATTTT	CASSLDPGTASTDTQYF
TRBV4-2	-	TRBJ2-7	TRBD2	TGTGCCAGCAGCCAAGAAGGGCTAGCGGGGGGCAGCTCCTACGAGCAGTACTTC	CASSQEGLAGGSSYEQYF
TRBV4-2	-	TRBJ1-5	-	TGTGCCAGCAGCCAGGAGGGGGTCAGCAATCAGCCCCAGCATTTT	CASSQEGVSNQPQHF
TRBV11-2	many	TRBJ1-2	-	TGTGCCAGCAGCCCTGGCTTCTACAGGGAGAATCGGCGAGGCTACACCTTC	CASSPGFYRENRRGYTF
TRBV11-2	few	TRBJ2-5	-	TGTGCCAGCAGGCATACCCGGGACAACCAAGAGACCCAGTACTTC	CASRHTRDNQETQYF
TRBV7-2	many	TRBJ1-2	-	TGTGCCAGCAGCTTAGAACTCTGGGGCTACACCTTC	CASSLELWGYTF
TRBV27	many	TRBJ1-5	TRBD1	TGTGCCAGCACCAATGACAGGGGACGGAAATATAGCAATCAGCCCCAGCATTTT	CASTNDRGRKYSNQPQHF